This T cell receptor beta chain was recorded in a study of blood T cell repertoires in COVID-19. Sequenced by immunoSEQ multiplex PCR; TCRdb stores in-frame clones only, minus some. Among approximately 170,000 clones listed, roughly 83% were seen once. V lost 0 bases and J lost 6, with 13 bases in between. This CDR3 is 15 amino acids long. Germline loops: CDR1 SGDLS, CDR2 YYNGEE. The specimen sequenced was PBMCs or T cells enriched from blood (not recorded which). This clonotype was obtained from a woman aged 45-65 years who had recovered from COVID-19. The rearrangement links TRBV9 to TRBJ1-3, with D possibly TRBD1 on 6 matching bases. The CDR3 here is CASSVVSGAVNTIYF. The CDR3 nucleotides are TGTGCCAGCAGCGTAGTATCAGGGGCGGTAAACACCATATATTTT.